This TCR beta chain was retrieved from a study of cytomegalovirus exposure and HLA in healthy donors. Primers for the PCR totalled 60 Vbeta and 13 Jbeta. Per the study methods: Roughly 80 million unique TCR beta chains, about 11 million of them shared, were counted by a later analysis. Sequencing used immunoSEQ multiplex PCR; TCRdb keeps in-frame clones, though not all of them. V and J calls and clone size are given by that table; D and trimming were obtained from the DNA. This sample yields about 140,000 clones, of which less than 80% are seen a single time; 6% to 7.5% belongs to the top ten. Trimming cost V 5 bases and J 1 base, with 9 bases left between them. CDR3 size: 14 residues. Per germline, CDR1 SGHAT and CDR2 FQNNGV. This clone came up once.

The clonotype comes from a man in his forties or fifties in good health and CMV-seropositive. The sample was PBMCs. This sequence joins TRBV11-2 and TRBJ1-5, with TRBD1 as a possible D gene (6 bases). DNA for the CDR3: TGTGCCAGCAGCCTTGACAGGAGCAATCAGCCCCAGCATTTT. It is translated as CASSLDRSNQPQHF.